This T cell receptor (beta chain) was sequenced for a study of regulatory T cells in long-lasting Graves disease. The overall study: Prior antithyroid drug treatment in newly diagnosed Graves' patients lasted under 3 months.

This clonotype has a handful of counts. For TCR beta, libraries came from iRepertoire HTBI primers and Arm-PCR of CDR3 regions. MiXCR, applied by TCRdb to the multiplex PCR reads, yields one record per CDR3 protein. The sample yields roughly 400,000 distinct CDR3 sequences, approximately 16% seen once. The time point denotes: newly diagnosed GD, antithyroid drugs for less than 3 months. PBMC-extracted RNA yielded the TCR library. V shed 7 bases, J shed 3 bases, and the junction held 4 bases outside the gene matches. Germline V lookup: CDR1 MDHEN, CDR2 SYDVKM. The CDR3 extends over 13 amino acids. These data are also associated with another study on T cells in Graves' hyperthyroidism and ophthalmopathy.

The chain links TRBV28 to TRBJ1-1; 8 bases are a match to TRBD1. The source is a woman aged 40 to 49 with Graves disease. This material consisted of peripheral blood mononuclear cells (PBMCs), taken at new diagnosis, from a patient treated with antithyroid drugs. The CDR3 reads CASTMTGDTEAFF. The CDR3 nucleotides are TGTGCCAGCACCATGACAGGGGACACTGAAGCTTTCTTT.